These 15 T cell receptor beta chains were all obtained from the same sample, sequenced in a study of beta chain features in type 1 diabetes. Expressed TCRB transcripts were sequenced after all isolated RNA was converted to cDNA. Here immunoSEQ multiplex PCR was the method, and the copy in TCRdb shows in-frame clones only, minus some. In the table there are some 160,000 clones, roughly 9.1% of which are singletons. Specimen: central memory CD4+ T cells from blood. The receptor source for this set is a woman younger than 30 in good health.

This clone was seen at least ten times. The V call is TRBV29-1, the J call TRBJ1-4, with 10 bases aligning to TRBD1. Trimming at V came to 7 bases and at J to 7 bases, leaving 6 bases not matched to a gene. This CDR3 is built from 13 residues. Germline CDR1 and CDR2: SQVTM and ANQGSEA. As DNA, the CDR3 is TGCAGCGGGGGACAGGGGACAGCTGAAAAACTGTTTTTT. Translated, it gives CSGGQGTAEKLFF.

The chain joins TRBV2 to TRBJ2-3; 7 bases are a match to TRBD1. This CDR3 region has 14 residues. The junction had 8 bases not matched to a gene; V was cut back by 4 bases and J by 7 bases. Germline CDR1 SNHLY, CDR2 FYNNEI. In DNA form, the CDR3 reads TGTGCCAGCAGTGCCACAGGGGTAGTGAATACGCAGTATTTT. The encoded protein is CASSATGVVNTQYF.

This clone was seen many times. The gene calls are TRBV6-4 and TRBJ2-2; tentatively, D is TRBD1 (6 bases). CDR3 length equals 14 residues. CDR1 MRHNA and CDR2 SNTAGT come from the germline V gene. The V and J ends lost 2 bases and 6 bases respectively, with 10 bases between them. In DNA, the CDR3 is TGTGCCAGCAGTGACACAGACAGGTCCGGGGAGCTGTTTTTT. Its protein product is CASSDTDRSGELFF.

This clone was detected only a few times. The rearrangement joins TRBV21-1 to TRBJ2-1; whether TRBD1, the table's D call, matches the DNA was not checked. TRBV21-1 is deemed a pseudogene. This CDR3 has 14 residues. The CDR3 is CASKQGVSYNEQFF. The CDR3 DNA sequence: TGTGCCAGCAAACAGGGAGTTAGTTACAATGAGCAGTTCTTC.

In this sample, this clone turned up a few times. The chain employs TRBV5-1 and TRBJ1-1; D gene ambiguous. From germline, CDR1 is SGHRS and CDR2 YFSETQ. The CDR3 runs 15 residues. The ends were cut back, 1 base at V and 1 base at J, with 11 bases in the middle. The CDR3 DNA is TGCGCCAGCAGCTTGTCAGGTCGGGGGAACACTGAAGCTTTCTTT. Residues: CASSLSGRGNTEAFF.

This clone was seen a few times. The genes are TRBV5-5 and TRBJ1-1; D call uncertain. The germline V and J ends were trimmed by 5 bases and 1 base, with 9 bases remaining between them. This CDR3 contains 13 residues. Germline V gives CDR1 SGHKS, CDR2 YYEKEE (reference sequence). The CDR3 region has the DNA TGTGCCAGCAGGTATCGACAGAACACTGAAGCTTTCTTT. It specifies CASRYRQNTEAFF.

The chain links TRBV2 to TRBJ2-1; TRBD1 matches at 9 bases. Per germline, CDR1 SNHLY and CDR2 FYNNEI. The CDR3 totals 15 residues. Trimming removed 8 bases from V and 8 bases from J; junction bases left unmatched: 13. CDR3 region: CASRRGTGSIDEQFF. DNA for the CDR3: TGTGCCAGCCGGAGGGGGACAGGGAGTATAGATGAGCAGTTCTTC.

This clone was counted between two and nine times. V usage is TRBV29-1 and J usage is TRBJ2-1, with 11 bases that match TRBD2. Germline CDR1 reads SQVTM; CDR2 reads ANQGSEA. The CDR3 consists of 17 residues. The V and J ends lost 2 bases and 9 bases, in that order; junction bases with no gene match: 15. For the CDR3, the DNA is TGCAGCGTTGAACCGTTCTTTTTAGCGGGAGGGCCGAGTGAGCAGTTCTTC. Amino acid sequence: CSVEPFFLAGGPSEQFF.

The V and J genes are TRBV18 and TRBJ1-4; the D is unclear. The CDR3 runs 14 residues. Trimming removed 2 bases from V and 8 bases from J, with 12 bases in between. CDR1 is KGHSH and CDR2 is LQKENI in the germline V gene. CDR3 DNA: TGTGCCAGCTCACCAGATCTCGGTCACGAAAAACTGTTTTTT. Amino acids: CASSPDLGHEKLFF.

V and J are TRBV29-1 and TRBJ2-2, with a possible D match to TRBD1 (6 bases). Germline lookup yields CDR1 SQVTM and CDR2 ANQGSEA. V was trimmed by 7 bases and J by 4 bases, leaving 16 bases between them. The CDR3 runs 14 residues. The CDR3 loop is CSGTRGMTTGELFF. The CDR3 coding sequence is TGCAGCGGCACTAGGGGGATGACCACCGGGGAGCTGTTTTTT.

The rearrangement links TRBV6-5 to TRBJ2-7; no clear D gene. The CDR3 runs 14 residues. Germline loops: CDR1 MNHEY, CDR2 SVGAGI. The V end lost 6 bases, the J end lost 3 bases, and 15 bases lay between the germline ends. CDR3 region: CASRLRQVSYEQYF. Written as DNA, the CDR3 is TGTGCCAGCAGGCTCAGGCAGGTGAGCTACGAGCAGTACTTC.

This clone has a handful of counts. The chain is built from TRBV5-1 and TRBJ1-2; D gene uncertain. Trimming pared 1 base from V and 4 bases from J, leaving 8 bases between. From germline, CDR1 is SGHRS and CDR2 YFSETQ. The CDR3 extends over 13 amino acids. This CDR3 reads CASSLPGVYGYTF. CDR3 DNA: TGCGCCAGCAGCTTGCCCGGGGTCTATGGCTACACCTTC. Based on the CDR3 plus reference TRBV5-1 and TRBJ1-2, the full variable domain is KAGVTQTPRYLIKTRGQQVTLSCSPISGHRSVSWYQQTPGQGLQFLFEYFSETQRNKGNFPGRFSGRQFSNSRSEMNVSTLELGDSALYLCASSLPGVYGYTFGSGTRLTVV.

Here the CDR3 DNA reads TGTGCCAGCAGCGGAGGGTGGACCTCACGGATTAACTATGGCTACACCTTC. It codes for CASSGGWTSRINYGYTF. The chain uses TRBV7-9 and TRBJ1-2; D remains unclear. V was cut by 5 bases and J by 1 base, with 20 bases left in between. This CDR3 contains 17 residues. Germline V gives CDR1 SEHNR, CDR2 FQNEAQ (reference sequence).

The rearrangement joins TRBV6-4 to TRBJ2-7; TRBD2 matches at 7 bases. CDR3 length equals 12 residues. J was trimmed by 2 bases and V by 8 bases; bases with no gene match: 3. CDR1 is MRHNA, CDR2 SNTAGT, per germline. The CDR3 loop is CASYGTTYEQYF. The CDR3 bases are TGTGCCAGCTACGGGACTACCTACGAGCAGTACTTC.

DNA for the CDR3: TGTGCCAGCAGCACTCTCAGCGGTAGCACAGATACGCAGTATTTT. It is translated as CASSTLSGSTDTQYF. The chain couples TRBV5-4 to TRBJ2-3, with a tentative D call TRBD2 (5 bases). V was cut by 4 bases and J by 0 bases, with 12 bases left in between. The CDR3 extends over 15 amino acids. Germline V gene sequence: CDR1 SGHNT, CDR2 YYREEE (reference sequence).